The TCR beta chain described here comes from a study of T cells in Graves' hyperthyroidism and ophthalmopathy (dated by TCRdb to about 2019). Some background on the complete study: Peripheral blood was sampled at the time of initial diagnosis, prior to any treatment. A discovery cohort of 95 to 100 patients, about 43 with Graves' ophthalmopathy and about 58 with stable Graves' hyperthyroidism, was used to find distinguishing TCR V-J signatures. After blood sampling, hyperthyroidism patients were treated with methimazole at a starting dose of 30 mg daily, and ophthalmopathy patients were treated with high-dose intravenous methylprednisolone. For training and testing, the roughly 97 patients in the discovery cohort were randomly divided in a 7:3 ratio. Whether ophthalmopathy could be predicted prospectively was tested in an independent validation cohort made up of roughly 19 hyperthyroidism patients plus 17 patients who later progressed to ophthalmopathy. According to the paper, TCR Vbeta CDR3 sequencing was carried out on approximately 140 peripheral blood samples, which came from over 40 ophthalmopathy, fewer than 80 hyperthyroidism and 17 progressor patients. In addition, the study compared T-cell repertoires in thyroid tissue and in blood from roughly 6 Graves' hyperthyroidism patients. The investigation overall reported the following: In validation, the model predicted progression to ophthalmopathy a median of roughly 6.2 months before onset, with approximately 68% sensitivity and almost 75% specificity. Most expanded thyroid clonotypes (frequency above 0.001) were also detected in blood, a finding suggesting that blood repertoires may reflect thyroid immune responses. No statistical method was used to fix the sample size in advance, and group allocation was not hidden from the investigators. A model built on a 13 V-J signature distinguished ophthalmopathy from stable hyperthyroidism, reaching 85% to 90% sensitivity and around 81% specificity in cross-validation and 80%/75% in testing.

The TCR beta CDR3 regions were amplified from the RNA transcripts. A first-round RT-PCR of the TCR CDR3 used the HTBI primer set with the Qiagen OneStep RT-PCR kit. A second multiplex PCR round built the libraries, followed by size selection and purification. Libraries were sequenced paired-end with 100 bp reads on an Illumina HiSeq2000. The published analysis was carried out like this. SOAPnuke was used to process the raw data, throwing out any read that contained adapters or uncalled bases, had a mean Phred below 15, or lacked an exact constant-primer or identifier match. COPE v1.2.5 was used to merge high-quality paired reads, and clonotypes were defined as unique nucleotide sequences. MiTCR v1.1 was used to align clonotypes to the IMGT TRBV, TRBD and TRBJ reference segments. The analysis included only V-J combinations with a frequency above 0.0001, which together covered around 99% of the repertoires. The TCS score was defined as F50 (clonal expansion) divided by E x V (chaos), with BLOSUM62-based TCRdist calculated between CDR3 peptides within each V-J. Welch's t-statistics and random forest reduced roughly 500 V-J features to under 15, which were used in a naive Bayes classifier (R e1071). The public reads were run again by TCRdb, first through fastp at Q25 and then through MiXCR, and only productive beta chains were kept. For every CDR3 protein sequence, its rows merge into one entry that carries the most common genes and DNA. None of the V and J calls come from the authors' own analysis; TCRdb made them. This sample is represented by hundreds of thousands of distinct CDR3 sequences; about 14% of them were singletons. The ten largest clones represent under 15% of the sample.

The CDR3 contains 15 residues, cysteine and phenylalanine counted. The retained sequence is limited to the CDR3, 45 bases, with the frame set at the first base. Here V drops 3 bases and J drops 2 bases, and the junction holds 5 bases not matched to any gene. For CDR1 and CDR2, the germline V gene lists MDHEN and SYDVKM. Moderately to severely active disease, a Clinical Activity Score of at least 3, a NOSPECS grade of at least 4, and a duration under 3 months were present in ophthalmopathy patients. Exclusion was applied to patients with uncontrolled infections, other autoimmune diseases, pregnancy or lactation. Diagnoses were established on the basis of clinical symptoms, serum thyroxine and TRAb, thyroid ultrasound, and orbital computed tomography. PBMCs were isolated from about 9.1 ml of fresh peripheral blood by Ficoll-Paque density gradient centrifugation. Trizol reagent was used to extract total RNA, and RNA quality was then checked on an Agilent 2100 Bioanalyzer.

Many counts were recorded for this clonotype. No antigen is known for it. No much larger clone is present one base from it, and per-base qualities are unavailable. The sequence came from a woman aged 50 to 65 with Graves' ophthalmopathy. The sequenced sample consisted of blood. The rearranged segments are TRBV28 and TRBJ2-3; TRBD2 matches 7 bases in the middle. The CDR3 in this case is CASSFGGSTTDTQYF. The nucleotide sequence is given as TGTGCCAGCAGTTTTGGCGGGAGTACCACAGATACGCAGTATTTT.